The T cell receptor (beta chain) described here comes from a study of shared clonotypes between healthy human individuals. Profiled with immunoSEQ multiplex PCR; TCRdb holds only in-frame clones, not every one. The data hold 2 million to 2.5 million clones, with 85% to 95% observed a single time. Into CD45RA+ naive and CD45RA-negative memory subsets, the CD4+ cells were split. The CDR3 spans 16 residues. V trimming: 4 bases; J trimming: 2 bases; junction bases outside the gene matches: 4. Germline V gives CDR1 SGHRS, CDR2 YFSETQ. The receptor was derived from a man younger than 35 in good health. Some clones in this sample may be carry-over from other donors' samples. V is TRBV5-1 and J is TRBJ2-3; 13 bases fit TRBD2. The specimen was naive CD4+ T cells from PBMCs. Sample subset: CD45RA+ positively selected. This CDR3 reads CASSIGTSGTTDTQYF. The DNA of the CDR3 is TGCGCCAGCAGCATAGGGACTAGCGGGACCACAGATACGCAGTATTTT.